This TCR beta chain was captured by sequencing in a study of cytomegalovirus exposure and HLA in healthy donors. CDR3 length equals 13 residues. CDR1 GTSNPN and CDR2 SVGIG come from the germline V gene (reference sequence). The V end lost 1 base, the J end lost 5 bases, and 11 bases lay between the germline ends. 13 Jbeta primers and 60 Vbeta primers were used for the PCR. Generated by immunoSEQ multiplex PCR, the TCRdb table keeps only in-frame clones and is missing some. The data show about 150,000 clones, more than 65% seen once. The sequence was obtained from a man aged 50 to 60 in good health and CMV-seropositive. The rearrangement joins TRBV30 to TRBJ2-5, with D possibly being TRBD1 (6 bases). Specimen: PBMCs. The DNA of the CDR3 is TGTGCCTGGAGTGCAGGGGTGGGGGAGACCCAGTACTTC. Protein sequence: CAWSAGVGETQYF.